The clone carrying this T cell receptor (beta chain) has a handful of counts. Its target is unknown. This sample was taken from a study of CD8+ T cells in alopecia areata. Study observations and caveats: The study found tofacitinib significantly decreased scalp clonality and expanded CD8+ clones among the top 100.

Once RNA had been extracted, it was reverse transcribed into cDNA to act as the sequencing template. Using immunoSEQ multiplex PCR, the repertoire was profiled, and TCRdb retains in-frame clones only, with some absent. The repertoire holds some 170,000 clones, around half seen once, with roughly 10% in the top ten. The ends were cut back, 4 bases at V and 6 bases at J, with 9 bases in the middle. The germline gives CDR1 LNHDA, CDR2 SQIVND (reference sequence). CDR3 length equals 12 residues. As to treatment: oral pan-JAK inhibitor, 5-10 mg twice daily. The TCR originated in a human donor with alopecia areata. The sample in question was CD8+ T cells sorted from blood, obtained at week 24, from a patient treated with tofacitinib. The rearrangement links TRBV19 to TRBJ1-1; D gene uncertain. Here the CDR3 DNA reads TGTGCCAGTAGTACCACAAACCCTGAAGCTTTCTTT. This sequence encodes CASSTTNPEAFF.